Below are 15 T cell receptor beta chains sequenced from a single sample in a study of T-cell reconstitution after alpha-beta-depleted transplantation in children. As it was prepared, the TCRbeta library received unique molecular identifiers. TCRdb recomputed calls from the PCR reads with MiXCR, one row per CDR3 protein. The sample consists of 200,000 to 250,000 distinct CDR3 sequences, about 11% of them appearing once. Sample: PBMCs from the stem cell graft donor, taken from the stem cell graft. These receptors were obtained from a human donor who donated a stem cell graft to a child with acute lymphoblastic leukemia.

The chain couples TRBV7-9 to TRBJ2-4; a possible D gene is TRBD1 (6 bases). Germline lookup yields CDR1 SEHNR and CDR2 FQNEAQ (reference sequence). CDR3 size: 16 residues. Trimming stripped 5 bases from V and 0 bases from J, with 14 bases between. CDR3 in amino acids: CASSPADRLAKNIQYF. The CDR3 DNA is TGTGCCAGCAGCCCCGCAGACAGGCTAGCCAAAAACATTCAGTACTTC.

This clonotype was recorded a few times. This chain uses TRBV19 with TRBJ2-3, with TRBD2 matching over 7 bases. CDR1 and CDR2 (germline): LNHDA, SQIVND (reference sequence). The CDR3 runs 14 residues. Germline trimming cut 8 bases from V and 4 bases from J; bases unmatched to any gene: 9. The CDR3 sequence is CASQSGAHPDTQYF. In DNA, the CDR3 is TGTGCCAGTCAAAGCGGGGCTCACCCAGATACGCAGTATTTT.

This clonotype showed up many times. The rearrangement uses TRBV13 and TRBJ1-1; no definite D call. Per the germline V gene, CDR1 is PRHDT and CDR2 is FYEKMQ (reference sequence). The V gene lost 5 bases and the J gene lost 1 base, with 5 bases spanning the gap. This CDR3 has 12 amino acids. The CDR3 DNA follows: TGTGCCAGCAGCCTCTGGAACACTGAAGCTTTCTTT. Translating gives CASSLWNTEAFF. Full variable domain (missing parts from reference TRBV13 and TRBJ1-1): AAGVIQSPRHLIKEKRETATLKCYPIPRHDTVYWYQQGPGQDPQFLISFYEKMQSDKGSIPDRFSAQQFSDYHSELNMSSLELGDSALYFCASSLWNTEAFFGQGTRLTVV.

The gene calls are TRBV7-9 and TRBJ2-7; weak D call: TRBD1 (5 bases). Per the germline V gene, CDR1 is SEHNR and CDR2 is FQNEAQ (reference sequence). The CDR3 totals 13 residues. The V end was cut by 4 bases, the J end by 5 bases, with 12 bases between. The CDR3 nucleotides are TGTGCCAGCAGCTCCAGGGTGAGCGACGAGCAGTACTTC. It specifies CASSSRVSDEQYF. The full variable domain, completed using reference TRBV7-9 and TRBJ2-7, is DTGVSQNPRHKITKRGQNVTFRCDPISEHNRLYWYRQTLGQGPEFLTYFQNEAQLEKSRLLSDRFSAERPKGSFSTLEIQRTEQGDSAMYLCASSSRVSDEQYFGPGTRLTVT.

This clonotype was recorded many times. V is TRBV12-5 and J is TRBJ1-1; 8 bases map to TRBD1. The CDR3 consists of 16 residues. Germline CDR1 reads LGHNT; CDR2 reads FRNRAP. Trimming removed 0 bases from V and 3 bases from J; junction bases left unmatched: 6. CDR3 sequence (DNA): TGTGCTAGTGGTTTGGTACAGGGGGAGCCCTACACTGAAGCTTTCTTT. Amino acid sequence: CASGLVQGEPYTEAFF. The full variable domain, its missing parts supplied by reference TRBV12-5 and TRBJ1-1, is DARVTQTPRHKVTEMGQEVTMRCQPILGHNTVFWYRQTMMQGLELLAYFRNRAPLDDSGMPKDRFSAEMPDATLATLKIQPSEPRDSAVYFCASGLVQGEPYTEAFFGQGTRLTVV.

In this sample, this clonotype turned up many times. The rearrangement uses TRBV10-3 and TRBJ1-4; D remains ambiguous. The CDR3 is made up of 15 amino acids. Germline V gene data show CDR1 as ENHRY and CDR2 as SYGVKD. Trimming took 6 bases from V and 0 from J, leaving 11 bases between them. The CDR3 DNA reads as TGTGCCATCAGGGAGGAGGGAGCAACTAATGAAAAACTGTTTTTT. This codes for CAIREEGATNEKLFF.

There are many counts of this clonotype. The gene calls are TRBV5-1 and TRBJ1-3; 9 nucleotides line up with TRBD1. This CDR3 spans 13 amino acids. CDR1 is SGHRS, CDR2 YFSETQ, per germline. The J segment lost 4 bases and the V segment lost 7 bases, leaving 3 bases of the junction unmatched. The CDR3 region is CASGTGNGNTIYF. The CDR3 bases are TGCGCCAGCGGGACAGGGAACGGAAACACCATATATTTT.

In this sample, this clonotype turned up many times. This chain uses TRBV3-1 with TRBJ2-3; TRBD1 matches at 7 bases. V shed 2 bases, J shed 7 bases, and the junction held 3 bases outside the gene matches. CDR1 and CDR2 from the germline V gene are LGHDT and YNNKEL (reference sequence). The CDR3 has 13 residues. The CDR3 here is CASSQNRGNTQYF. As DNA, the CDR3 is TGTGCCAGCAGCCAAAACAGGGGTAATACGCAGTATTTT.

This clonotype was seen repeatedly, ten times or more. The chain carries TRBV12-3 or TRBV12-4 and TRBJ2-6; D is unclear. The V end was cut by 3 bases, the J end by 2 bases, with 8 bases between. The CDR3 spans 15 residues. DNA for the CDR3: TGTGCCAGCAGTTTGGACGGTACTGGGGCCAACGTCCTGACTTTC. Its protein product is CASSLDGTGANVLTF.

In its sample, this clonotype was seen many times. This chain links TRBV3-1 with TRBJ2-6; the D is unclear. CDR3 length: 15 residues. V was pared by 1 base and J by 2 bases, with 6 bases between. Germline values: CDR1 LGHDT, CDR2 YNNKEL (reference sequence). The CDR3 spells CASSQGSPGANVLTF. DNA for the CDR3: TGTGCCAGCAGCCAAGGCAGCCCTGGGGCCAACGTCCTGACTTTC.

This clonotype was seen repeatedly, ten times or more. This sequence joins TRBV20-1 and TRBJ2-7; the match to TRBD1 covers 7 bases. CDR3 length equals 13 residues. J lost 2 bases, V lost 7 bases, and 8 bases had no gene match. Germline assignment: CDR1 DFQATT and CDR2 SNEGSKA (reference sequence). DNA of the CDR3: TGCAGTGTCGTCGGGACAGATGCCTACGAGCAGTACTTC. Protein product: CSVVGTDAYEQYF.

This clonotype appeared many times. The J gene is TRBJ1-6, the V gene TRBV20-1; D uncertain. The germline CDR1 and CDR2 sequences are DFQATT and SNEGSKA (reference sequence). CDR3 length: 15 residues. Trimming removed 0 bases at V and 0 bases at J, with 6 bases between. The CDR3 sequence: CSARESSSYNSPLHF. The CDR3 coding sequence is TGCAGTGCTAGAGAGTCGAGCTCCTATAATTCACCCCTCCACTTT.

This clonotype was counted ten times or more. The chain uses TRBV28 and TRBJ2-6; D may be TRBD2 (5 bases). V lost 6 bases to trimming and J lost 2 bases, with 11 bases between them. This CDR3 comprises 15 residues. CDR1 MDHEN and CDR2 SYDVKM come from the germline V gene. The CDR3 here is CASSPMEAGANVLTF. Written as DNA, the CDR3 is TGTGCCAGCAGCCCAATGGAGGCTGGGGCCAACGTCCTGACTTTC.

This clonotype was found a few times. The chain has TRBV27 and TRBJ2-5, with 8 bases aligning to TRBD1. Germline CDR1 is MNHEY and CDR2 is SMNVEV (reference sequence). The V gene end was trimmed by 3 bases and the J gene end by 5 bases; junction bases not matched to a gene: 5. This CDR3 has 14 residues. The CDR3 DNA follows: TGTGCCAGCAGTTTGCAGGGGGCCTGGGAGACCCAGTACTTC. It specifies CASSLQGAWETQYF.

This clonotype showed up many times. The V call is TRBV20-1, the J call TRBJ1-5; D may be TRBD1 (6 bases). The V gene's germline CDR1 is DFQATT and CDR2 SNEGSKA (reference sequence). V lost 6 bases and J 6 bases, leaving 12 bases between the germline ends. The CDR3 totals 12 residues. The CDR3 sequence: CSAMTGGQPQHF. The CDR3 nucleotides are TGCAGTGCCATGACAGGAGGTCAGCCCCAGCATTTT.